The T cell receptor beta chain under discussion was sequenced for a study of control samples from healthy donors and cancer patients. Germline V gene lookup returns CDR1 MNHEY and CDR2 SMNVEV (reference sequence). Trimming took 4 bases from V and 2 from J, leaving 17 bases between them. This CDR3 is built from 16 residues. Sequencing was performed with immunoSEQ multiplex PCR; in TCRdb, only in-frame clones are kept and a portion is missing. Of some 120,000 clones in the sample, about 93% were seen once. The TCR originated in a man aged 25 to 45 in good health. The chain is built from TRBV27 and TRBJ1-1, with D possibly TRBD1 on 5 matching bases. Sequenced sample: blood. This CDR3 is CASSSRTQGINTEAFF. The DNA for the CDR3 is TGTGCCAGCAGTTCTCGTACCCAGGGAATAAACACTGAAGCTTTCTTT.